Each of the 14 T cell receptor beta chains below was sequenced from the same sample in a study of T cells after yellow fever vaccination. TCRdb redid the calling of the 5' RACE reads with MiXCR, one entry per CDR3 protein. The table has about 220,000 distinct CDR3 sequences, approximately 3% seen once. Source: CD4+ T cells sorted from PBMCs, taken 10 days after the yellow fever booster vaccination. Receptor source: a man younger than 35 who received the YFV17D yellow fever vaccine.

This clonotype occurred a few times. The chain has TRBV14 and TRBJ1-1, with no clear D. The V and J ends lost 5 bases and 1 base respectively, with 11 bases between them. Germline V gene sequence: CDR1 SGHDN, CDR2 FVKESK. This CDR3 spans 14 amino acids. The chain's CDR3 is CASSYFKENTEAFF. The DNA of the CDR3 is TGTGCCAGCAGCTATTTTAAGGAGAACACTGAAGCTTTCTTT. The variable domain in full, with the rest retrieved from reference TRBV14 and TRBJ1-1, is EAGVTQFPSHSVIEKGQTVTLRCDPISGHDNLYWYRRVMGKEIKFLLHFVKESKQDESGMPNNRFLAERTGGTYSTLKVQPAELEDSGVYFCASSYFKENTEAFFGQGTRLTVV.

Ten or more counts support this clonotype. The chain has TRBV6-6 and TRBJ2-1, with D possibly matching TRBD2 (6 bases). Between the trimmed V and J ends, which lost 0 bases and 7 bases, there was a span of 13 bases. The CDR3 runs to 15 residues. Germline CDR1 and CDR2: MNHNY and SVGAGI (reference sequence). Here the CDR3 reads CASSYSGGLRNEQFF. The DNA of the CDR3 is TGTGCCAGCAGTTACTCCGGGGGACTGCGGAATGAGCAGTTCTTC.

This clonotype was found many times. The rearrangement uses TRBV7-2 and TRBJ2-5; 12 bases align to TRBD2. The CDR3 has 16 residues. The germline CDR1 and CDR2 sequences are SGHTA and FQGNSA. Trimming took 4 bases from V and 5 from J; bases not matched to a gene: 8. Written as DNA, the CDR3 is TGTGCCAGCAGCTGGGGCCTCCTAGCGGGGGGGGAGACCCAGTACTTC. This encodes CASSWGLLAGGETQYF.

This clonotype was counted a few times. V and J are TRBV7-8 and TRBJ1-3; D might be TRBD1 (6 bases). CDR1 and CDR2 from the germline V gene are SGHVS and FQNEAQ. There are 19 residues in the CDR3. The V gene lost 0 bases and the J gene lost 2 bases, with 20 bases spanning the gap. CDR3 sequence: CASSLARGGYPRPGNTIYF. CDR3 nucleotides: TGTGCCAGCAGCTTAGCGCGGGGGGGCTATCCCCGGCCTGGAAACACCATATATTTT. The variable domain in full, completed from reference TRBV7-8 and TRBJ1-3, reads GAGVSQSPRYKVAKRGQDVALRCDPISGHVSLFWYQQALGQGPEFLTYFQNEAQLDKSGLPSDRFFAERPEGSVSTLKIQRTQQEDSAVYLCASSLARGGYPRPGNTIYFGEGSWLTVV.

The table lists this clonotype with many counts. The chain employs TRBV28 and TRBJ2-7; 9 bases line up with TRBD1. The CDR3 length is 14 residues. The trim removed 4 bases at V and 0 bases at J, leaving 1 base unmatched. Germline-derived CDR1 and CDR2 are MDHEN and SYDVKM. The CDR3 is CASSSQGASYEQYV. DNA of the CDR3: TGTGCCAGCAGTTCACAGGGGGCCTCCTACGAGCAGTACGTC.

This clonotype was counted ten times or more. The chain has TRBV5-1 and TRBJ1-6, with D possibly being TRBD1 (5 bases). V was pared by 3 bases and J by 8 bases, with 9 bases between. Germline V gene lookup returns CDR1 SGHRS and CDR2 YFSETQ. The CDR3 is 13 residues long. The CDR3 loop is CASSYDSYSPLHF. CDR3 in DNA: TGCGCCAGCAGCTACGACAGTTATTCACCCCTCCACTTT.

The CDR3 is CASSQDSWPPYNEQFF. The CDR3 nucleotides are TGTGCCAGCAGCCAAGATAGCTGGCCCCCTTACAATGAGCAGTTCTTC. The rearrangement links TRBV3-1 to TRBJ2-1; no reliable D call. V dropped 0 bases and J dropped 4 bases, with 13 bases sitting between them. Germline CDR1 is LGHDT and CDR2 is YNNKEL (reference sequence). The CDR3 length is 16 residues.

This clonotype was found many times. The CDR3 DNA is TGTGCCAGCAGCCGGACTAGCGGTGCCTACAATGAGCAGTTCTTC. Translating gives CASSRTSGAYNEQFF. This sequence joins TRBV7-3 and TRBJ2-1; 10 bases align to TRBD2. The CDR3 is 15 amino acids. The germline V gene encodes CDR1 SGHTA and CDR2 FQGTGA. With 5 bases clipped from V and 2 bases from J, the junction kept 3 bases outside the gene matches.

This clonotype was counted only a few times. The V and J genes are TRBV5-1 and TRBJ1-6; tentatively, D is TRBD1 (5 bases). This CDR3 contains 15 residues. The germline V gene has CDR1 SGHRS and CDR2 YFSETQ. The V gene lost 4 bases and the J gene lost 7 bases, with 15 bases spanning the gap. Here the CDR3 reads CASSPEGQGNSPLHF. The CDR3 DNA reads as TGCGCCAGCAGCCCCGAGGGCCAGGGAAATTCACCCCTCCACTTT.

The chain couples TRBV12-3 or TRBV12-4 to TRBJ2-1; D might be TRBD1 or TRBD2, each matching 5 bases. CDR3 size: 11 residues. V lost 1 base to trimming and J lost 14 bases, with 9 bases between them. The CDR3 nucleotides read TGTGCCAGCAGTTTAGGGGACCGGAAGTTCTTC. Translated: CASSLGDRKFF.

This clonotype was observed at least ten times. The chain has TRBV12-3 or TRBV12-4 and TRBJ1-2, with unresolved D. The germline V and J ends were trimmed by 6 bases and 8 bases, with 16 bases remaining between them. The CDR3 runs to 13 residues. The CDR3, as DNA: TGTGCCAGCAGGCCGAGTGCACAAGGGGGCTACACCTTC. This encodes CASRPSAQGGYTF.

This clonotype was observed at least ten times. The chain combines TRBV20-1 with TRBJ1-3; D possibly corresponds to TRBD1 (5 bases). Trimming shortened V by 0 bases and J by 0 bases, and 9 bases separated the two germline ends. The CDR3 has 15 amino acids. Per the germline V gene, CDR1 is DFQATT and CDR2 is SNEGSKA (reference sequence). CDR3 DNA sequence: TGCAGTGCTAGAGATCCGGACAACTCTGGAAACACCATATATTTT. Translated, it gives CSARDPDNSGNTIYF.

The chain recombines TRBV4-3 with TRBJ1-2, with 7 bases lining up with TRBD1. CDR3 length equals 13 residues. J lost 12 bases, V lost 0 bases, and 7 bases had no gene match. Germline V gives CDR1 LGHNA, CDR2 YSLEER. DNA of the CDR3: TGCGCCAGCAGCCAAGAACAGGGGATTATGAACACCTTC. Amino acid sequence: CASSQEQGIMNTF.

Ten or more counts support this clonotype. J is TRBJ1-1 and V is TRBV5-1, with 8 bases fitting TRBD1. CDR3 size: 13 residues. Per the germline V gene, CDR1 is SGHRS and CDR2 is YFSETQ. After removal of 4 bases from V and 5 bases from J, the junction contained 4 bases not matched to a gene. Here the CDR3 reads CASSRTGGTEAFF. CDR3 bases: TGCGCCAGCAGCCGTACAGGGGGGACTGAAGCTTTCTTT.